This T cell receptor (beta chain) was recovered during a study of blood T cell repertoires in COVID-19. The overall study: The cDNA or gDNA used as material had been derived from T cells, B-cell-depleted T cells, or PBMCs.

Cohort allocation depended upon clinical history that participants reported. Two negative PCRs, clearance, or symptom resolution had been documented for recovered Cohort 3 donors. This clone was found once. Methods used by the authors: Counts of nucleated cells, estimated from reference gene primer amplification, were obtained. Repertoires were generated with immunoSEQ multiplex PCR, while TCRdb's copy carries only in-frame clones and drops some. That table gives V, J and clone size, and the DNA gave D and trimming. The sample has fewer than 350,000 clones; approximately 88% are singletons. CDR1 and CDR2 (germline): LGHDT, YNNKEL (reference sequence). Trimming took 0 bases from V and 10 from J, leaving 13 bases between them. The CDR3 extends over 14 amino acids.

The sequence derives from a woman between 35 and 50 years old who had recovered from COVID-19. The sequenced sample was PBMCs or T cells enriched from blood (not recorded which). The genes are TRBV3-1 (or the pseudogene TRBV3-2) and TRBJ2-1; weak D call: TRBD2 (5 bases). For the CDR3, the DNA is TGTGCCAGCAGCCAAGAGCCCCGAACGGGGGAGCAGTTCTTC. This sequence encodes CASSQEPRTGEQFF.